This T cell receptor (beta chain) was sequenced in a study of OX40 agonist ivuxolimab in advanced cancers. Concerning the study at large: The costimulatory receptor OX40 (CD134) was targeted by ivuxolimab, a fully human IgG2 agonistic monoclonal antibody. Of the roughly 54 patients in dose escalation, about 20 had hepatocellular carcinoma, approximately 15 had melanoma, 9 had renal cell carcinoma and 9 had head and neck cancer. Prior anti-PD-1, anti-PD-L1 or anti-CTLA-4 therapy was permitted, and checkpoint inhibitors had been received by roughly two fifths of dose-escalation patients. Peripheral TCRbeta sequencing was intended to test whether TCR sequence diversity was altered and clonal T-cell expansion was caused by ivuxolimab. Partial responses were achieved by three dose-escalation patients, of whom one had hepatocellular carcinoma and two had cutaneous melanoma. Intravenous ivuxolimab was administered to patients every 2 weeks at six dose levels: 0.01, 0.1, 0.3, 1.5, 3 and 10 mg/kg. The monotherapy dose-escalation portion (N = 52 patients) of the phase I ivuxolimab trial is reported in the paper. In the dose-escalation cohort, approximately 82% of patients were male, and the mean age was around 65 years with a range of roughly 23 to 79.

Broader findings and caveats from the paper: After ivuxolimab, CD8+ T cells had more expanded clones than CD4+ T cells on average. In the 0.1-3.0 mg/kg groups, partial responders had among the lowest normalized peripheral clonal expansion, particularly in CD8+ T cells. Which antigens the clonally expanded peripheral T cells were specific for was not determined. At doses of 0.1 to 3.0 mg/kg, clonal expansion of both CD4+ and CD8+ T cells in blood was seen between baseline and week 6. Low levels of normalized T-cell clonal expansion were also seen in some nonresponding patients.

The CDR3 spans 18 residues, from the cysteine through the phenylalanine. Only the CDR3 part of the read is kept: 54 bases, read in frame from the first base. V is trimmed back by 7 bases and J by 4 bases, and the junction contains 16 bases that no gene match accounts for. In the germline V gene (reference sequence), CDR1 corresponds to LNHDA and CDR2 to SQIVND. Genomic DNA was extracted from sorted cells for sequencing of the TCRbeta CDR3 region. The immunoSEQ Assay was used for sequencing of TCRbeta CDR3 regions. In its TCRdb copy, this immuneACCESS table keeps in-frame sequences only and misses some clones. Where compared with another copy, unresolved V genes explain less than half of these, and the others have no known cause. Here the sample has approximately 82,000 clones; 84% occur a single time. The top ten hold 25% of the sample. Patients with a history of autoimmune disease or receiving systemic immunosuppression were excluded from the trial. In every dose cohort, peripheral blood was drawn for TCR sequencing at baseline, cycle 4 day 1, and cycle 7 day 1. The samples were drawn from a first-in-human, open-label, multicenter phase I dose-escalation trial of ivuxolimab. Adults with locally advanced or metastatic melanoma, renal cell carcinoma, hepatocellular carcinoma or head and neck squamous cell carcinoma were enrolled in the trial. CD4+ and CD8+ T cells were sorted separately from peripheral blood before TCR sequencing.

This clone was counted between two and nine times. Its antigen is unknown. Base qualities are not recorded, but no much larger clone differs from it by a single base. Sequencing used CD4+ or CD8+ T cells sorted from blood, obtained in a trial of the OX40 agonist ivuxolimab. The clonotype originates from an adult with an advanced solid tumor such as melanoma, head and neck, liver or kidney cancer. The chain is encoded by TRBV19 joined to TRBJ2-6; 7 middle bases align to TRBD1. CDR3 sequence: CASTAPGQSPPGANVLTF. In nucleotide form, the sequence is TGTGCCAGTACCGCTCCGGGACAGAGTCCCCCCGGGGCCAACGTCCTGACTTTC.